This T cell receptor (beta chain) stems from a study of metastatic and nonmetastatic thyroid tumors. For the study at large: Peripheral blood and tumor or nodule samples from malignant and benign thyroid patients were compared.

Findings and limits, study-wide: The reported finding was significantly higher TCR beta diversity in malignant thyroid tumors relative to benign nodules, in blood and tumor.

V gave up 3 bases and J gave up 5 bases, with 14 bases separating them. The germline V gene has CDR1 SGHRS and CDR2 YFSETQ. The CDR3 has 14 amino acids. TCRdb re-processed the PCR reads through MiXCR. This table has about 52,000 clones, roughly 15% appearing once. Ahead of thyroid surgery, no patient had received treatment of any kind. This clone has a count of ten or more. The target antigen is unknown. The TCR sequence derives from a female donor with papillary thyroid cancer or a benign thyroid nodule (not recorded which). Some clones in this sample may be carry-over from other donors' samples. Sequenced input: blood. This chain uses TRBV5-1 with TRBJ1-1, with a possible D match to TRBD1 (6 bases). CDR3 residues: CASSSPGGGTEAFF. CDR3 sequence (DNA): TGCGCCAGCAGCTCCCCGGGGGGCGGTACTGAAGCTTTCTTT.